Listed below are T cell receptor beta chains from one sample, sequenced in a study of blood T cell repertoires in COVID-19. Method: immunoSEQ multiplex PCR; TCRdb's copy keeps in-frame clones and lacks some. The sample contains under 200,000 clones, around four fifths of which appear only once. What was sequenced was peripheral blood. These receptors came from a woman aged 60-70 years with acute or convalescent COVID-19. CDR3s include the opening cysteine and the closing phenylalanine or tryptophan. Fields, in order: clone size, V gene, J gene, D gene, CDR3 protein, CDR3 DNA. D genes are given only for firm matches. Where a row states a size, it is once, few, many or the class of an expanded clone; other rows omit it.

clone_size: NA
v_call: TRBV27
j_call: TRBJ2-7
d_call: NA
cdr3_aa: CASATPRTYEQYF
cdr3_nt: TGTGCCAGCGCGACACCGAGAACCTACGAGCAGTACTTC

clone_size: once
v_call: TRBV18
j_call: TRBJ2-5
d_call: TRBD1
cdr3_aa: CASSPPGTGETQYF
cdr3_nt: TGTGCCAGCTCTCCGCCGGGGACAGGAGAGACCCAGTACTTC

clone_size: NA
v_call: TRBV4-3
j_call: TRBJ1-2
d_call: NA
cdr3_aa: CASRYEGDGYGYTF
cdr3_nt: TGCGCCAGCAGATACGAGGGGGACGGCTATGGCTACACCTTC

clone_size: NA
v_call: TRBV7-9
j_call: TRBJ2-7
d_call: TRBD2
cdr3_aa: CASSFFVAGGLDEQYF
cdr3_nt: TGTGCCAGCAGCTTCTTCGTAGCGGGGGGCTTGGACGAGCAGTACTTC

clone_size: NA
v_call: TRBV28
j_call: TRBJ1-2
d_call: NA
cdr3_aa: CASSAGGAWGYGYTF
cdr3_nt: TGTGCCAGCAGTGCCGGTGGGGCCTGGGGCTATGGCTACACCTTC

clone_size: NA
v_call: TRBV6-5
j_call: TRBJ1-1
d_call: TRBD1
cdr3_aa: CASRLPGQGTEAFF
cdr3_nt: TGTGCCAGCAGACTCCCGGGACAGGGGACTGAAGCTTTCTTT

clone_size: NA
v_call: TRBV27
j_call: TRBJ1-4
d_call: TRBD1
cdr3_aa: CASSRDRGPQAEKLFF
cdr3_nt: TGTGCCAGCAGTCGGGACAGGGGGCCCCAGGCTGAAAAACTGTTTTTT

clone_size: NA
v_call: TRBV5-8
j_call: TRBJ1-6
d_call: TRBD1
cdr3_aa: CASSARDRDNSPLHF
cdr3_nt: TGTGCCAGCAGCGCCCGGGACAGGGATAATTCACCCCTCCACTTT

clone_size: NA
v_call: TRBV6-5
j_call: TRBJ1-1
d_call: NA
cdr3_aa: CASSYSPGLYTEAFF
cdr3_nt: TGTGCCAGCAGTTACTCGCCCGGGTTGTACACTGAAGCTTTCTTT

clone_size: NA
v_call: TRBV10-3
j_call: TRBJ2-2
d_call: TRBD2
cdr3_aa: CAISEASSGGAGELFF
cdr3_nt: TGTGCCATCAGTGAGGCCAGTAGCGGGGGGGCCGGGGAGCTGTTTTTT

clone_size: NA
v_call: TRBV5-1
j_call: TRBJ2-7
d_call: NA
cdr3_aa: CASSPGSPGTYEQYF
cdr3_nt: TGCGCCAGCAGCCCTGGGTCCCCAGGAACGTACGAGCAGTACTTC

clone_size: NA
v_call: TRBV7-2
j_call: TRBJ2-2
d_call: TRBD1
cdr3_aa: CASSLSPGGSGELFF
cdr3_nt: TGTGCCAGCAGCTTATCACCAGGGGGATCCGGGGAGCTGTTTTTT

clone_size: NA
v_call: TRBV21-1
j_call: TRBJ1-5
d_call: NA
cdr3_aa: CASSKVKEGRSQPQHF
cdr3_nt: TGTGCCAGCAGCAAAGTAAAGGAGGGTAGGTCACAGCCCCAGCATTTT

clone_size: NA
v_call: TRBV7-6
j_call: TRBJ2-1
d_call: TRBD2
cdr3_aa: CASSSLTGEGEQFF
cdr3_nt: TGTGCCAGCAGCTCGCTGACGGGGGAGGGTGAGCAGTTCTTC

clone_size: NA
v_call: TRBV19
j_call: TRBJ2-3
d_call: NA
cdr3_aa: CASSRQEWTDTQYF
cdr3_nt: TGTGCCAGTTCCCGACAGGAATGGACAGATACGCAGTATTTT

clone_size: NA
v_call: TRBV28
j_call: TRBJ1-3
d_call: TRBD1
cdr3_aa: CASSSTGTAGNTIYF
cdr3_nt: TGTGCCAGCAGTTCAACAGGGACAGCTGGAAACACCATATATTTT

clone_size: NA
v_call: TRBV27
j_call: TRBJ1-1
d_call: NA
cdr3_aa: CASSPGRGGLYTEAFF
cdr3_nt: TGTGCCAGCAGCCCGGGGAGGGGGGGCCTTTACACTGAAGCTTTCTTT

clone_size: NA
v_call: TRBV9
j_call: TRBJ1-4
d_call: TRBD1
cdr3_aa: CASSEGGQGANEKLFF
cdr3_nt: TGTGCCAGCAGCGAAGGGGGACAGGGAGCAAATGAAAAACTGTTTTTT